These T cell receptor beta chains were read from a single sample in a study of T cell responses to AZD1222 COVID-19 vaccine. The assay was immunoSEQ multiplex PCR, and TCRdb's table has in-frame clones only and misses some. This sample has 100,000 to 120,000 clones, with about 90% found just once. Source: peripheral blood, taken on day 0 of AZD1222 vaccination. The receptors shown here come from an adult in good health. CDR3s include the opening cysteine and the closing phenylalanine or tryptophan. The D gene is left open where the match is weak. The size of a clone is reported for some rows only, either as once, few or many, or as a class for expanded clones.

abundance: NA
d_gene: NA
v_gene: TRBV19
j_gene: TRBJ1-5
CDR3nt: TGTGCCAGTAGTATTGTGGTCAATCAGCCCCAGCATTTT
CDR3aa: CASSIVVNQPQHF

abundance: NA
d_gene: NA
v_gene: TRBV19
j_gene: TRBJ2-1
CDR3nt: TGTGCCAGTAGTACCGGCCATTACAATGAGCAGTTCTTC
CDR3aa: CASSTGHYNEQFF

abundance: NA
d_gene: NA
v_gene: TRBV5-1
j_gene: TRBJ2-1
CDR3nt: TGCGCCAGCAGCTTGTCGTCTGTGGGGCCTAATGAGCAGTTCTTC
CDR3aa: CASSLSSVGPNEQFF

abundance: NA
d_gene: NA
v_gene: TRBV19
j_gene: TRBJ2-7
CDR3nt: TGTGCCAGTAGTGCCCTTTGGGCGAGCTCCTACGAGCAGTACTTC
CDR3aa: CASSALWASSYEQYF

abundance: NA
d_gene: NA
v_gene: TRBV3-1/TRBV3-2
j_gene: TRBJ1-2
CDR3nt: TGTGCCAGCAGCCAACGGGTCTATGGCTACACCTTC
CDR3aa: CASSQRVYGYTF

abundance: NA
d_gene: NA
v_gene: TRBV24-1
j_gene: TRBJ1-2
CDR3nt: TGTGCCACCAGTGATTTAGAGGGTAACTATGGCTACACCTTC
CDR3aa: CATSDLEGNYGYTF

abundance: NA
d_gene: TRBD1
v_gene: TRBV14
j_gene: TRBJ1-2
CDR3nt: TGTGCCAGCAGCCCTATAAGGACAGGCTCCCTCTATGGCTACACCTTC
CDR3aa: CASSPIRTGSLYGYTF

abundance: once
d_gene: TRBD1
v_gene: TRBV18
j_gene: TRBJ1-1
CDR3nt: TGTGCCAGCTCCCCAGACAGGGGGAACACTGAAGCTTTCTTT
CDR3aa: CASSPDRGNTEAFF

abundance: NA
d_gene: TRBD2
v_gene: TRBV13
j_gene: TRBJ2-5
CDR3nt: TGTGCCAGCAGCTTAAGGCTAGCGGGGGGCAGCGAGACCCAGTACTTC
CDR3aa: CASSLRLAGGSETQYF

abundance: once
d_gene: TRBD1
v_gene: TRBV5-6
j_gene: TRBJ2-7
CDR3nt: TGTGCCAGCAGCATGACCGGACAGGATCTCTCCTACGAGCAGTACTTC
CDR3aa: CASSMTGQDLSYEQYF

abundance: NA
d_gene: TRBD1
v_gene: TRBV2
j_gene: TRBJ2-5
CDR3nt: TGTGCCAGCAGTATGCAGGGGGCGCGAGGGGAGACCCAGTACTTC
CDR3aa: CASSMQGARGETQYF

abundance: NA
d_gene: NA
v_gene: TRBV9
j_gene: TRBJ1-2
CDR3nt: TGTGCCAGCAGCCCAATGGAGGGGACGGATGGCTACACCTTC
CDR3aa: CASSPMEGTDGYTF

abundance: NA
d_gene: NA
v_gene: TRBV5-1
j_gene: TRBJ1-2
CDR3nt: TGCGCCAGCAGGACAGATCCTAACTATGGCTACACCTTC
CDR3aa: CASRTDPNYGYTF

abundance: NA
d_gene: NA
v_gene: TRBV5-1
j_gene: TRBJ1-1
CDR3nt: TGCGCCAGCAGCCGGGCGGGAGGAACGGCTGAAGCTTTCTTT
CDR3aa: CASSRAGGTAEAFF

abundance: once
d_gene: TRBD1
v_gene: TRBV16
j_gene: TRBJ2-7
CDR3nt: TGTGCCAGCAGCCCCGGGACAGTTAACTACGAGCAGTACTTC
CDR3aa: CASSPGTVNYEQYF

abundance: NA
d_gene: NA
v_gene: TRBV7-2
j_gene: TRBJ1-1
CDR3nt: TGTGCCAGCAGCTACCCCCCCGGGGGGCTGGCTGAAGCTTTCTTT
CDR3aa: CASSYPPGGLAEAFF

abundance: few
d_gene: NA
v_gene: TRBV3-1/TRBV3-2
j_gene: TRBJ1-2
CDR3nt: TGTGCCAGCAGCCAAGCACACCCACTGGTTGATGGCTACACCTTC
CDR3aa: CASSQAHPLVDGYTF

abundance: NA
d_gene: NA
v_gene: TRBV6-5
j_gene: TRBJ2-3
CDR3nt: TGTGCCAGCAGTTACTCGAGGGGGCGGGGAGATACGCAGTATTTT
CDR3aa: CASSYSRGRGDTQYF

abundance: NA
d_gene: NA
v_gene: TRBV29-1
j_gene: TRBJ2-7
CDR3nt: TGCAGCGTACGGGACGGGGAGCAGTACTTC
CDR3aa: CSVRDGEQYF

abundance: NA
d_gene: TRBD1
v_gene: TRBV28
j_gene: TRBJ1-5
CDR3nt: TGTGCCAGTAGGGACAGTCTAGGCAATCAGCCCCAGCATTTT
CDR3aa: CASRDSLGNQPQHF

abundance: NA
d_gene: TRBD1
v_gene: TRBV5-6
j_gene: TRBJ1-6
CDR3nt: TGTGCCAGCAGTCACCGACAGGGGAATAATTCACCCCTCCACTTT
CDR3aa: CASSHRQGNNSPLHF

abundance: NA
d_gene: NA
v_gene: TRBV2
j_gene: TRBJ2-4
CDR3nt: TGTGCCAGCAGCAGGGGCAAAAAAAACATTCAGTACTTC
CDR3aa: CASSRGKKNIQYF

abundance: NA
d_gene: NA
v_gene: TRBV7-3
j_gene: TRBJ1-6
CDR3nt: TGTGCCAGCAGCTTAACTAACCGGGCGGGGAGCTCCTATAATTCACCCCTCCACTTT
CDR3aa: CASSLTNRAGSSYNSPLHF

abundance: NA
d_gene: NA
v_gene: TRBV30
j_gene: TRBJ1-5
CDR3nt: TGTGCCTGGAGTGTGGGTAGCAATCAGCCCCAGCATTTT
CDR3aa: CAWSVGSNQPQHF

abundance: NA
d_gene: NA
v_gene: TRBV6-5
j_gene: TRBJ1-3
CDR3nt: TGTGCCAGCAGTTACTATCGGCAGAAAGGAAACACCATATATTTT
CDR3aa: CASSYYRQKGNTIYF

abundance: NA
d_gene: NA
v_gene: TRBV7-2
j_gene: TRBJ1-5
CDR3nt: TGTGCCAGCAGCATCCGGGGCAATCAGCCCCAGCATTTT
CDR3aa: CASSIRGNQPQHF

abundance: NA
d_gene: NA
v_gene: TRBV12-3/TRBV12-4
j_gene: TRBJ1-6
CDR3nt: TGTGCCAGCAGTTTAACAGGGAATTCACCCCTCCACTTT
CDR3aa: CASSLTGNSPLHF

abundance: NA
d_gene: NA
v_gene: TRBV6-5
j_gene: TRBJ2-3
CDR3nt: TGTGCCAGCAGTCTGGGGGATACGCAGTATTTT
CDR3aa: CASSLGDTQYF

abundance: NA
d_gene: TRBD1
v_gene: TRBV6-1
j_gene: TRBJ1-1
CDR3nt: TGTGCCAGCAGTCGCTTCAGGGGGGGACAAGAAGCTTTCTTT
CDR3aa: CASSRFRGGQEAFF

abundance: NA
d_gene: TRBD1
v_gene: TRBV9
j_gene: TRBJ1-1
CDR3nt: TGTGCCAGCAGCCCGCAGCCGGGACAGGAAGCTTTCTTT
CDR3aa: CASSPQPGQEAFF

abundance: NA
d_gene: TRBD2
v_gene: TRBV11-2
j_gene: TRBJ2-1
CDR3nt: TGTGCCAGCAGCCTACTAGCGGGGGGCAACGTATACAATGAGCAGTTCTTC
CDR3aa: CASSLLAGGNVYNEQFF

abundance: once
d_gene: TRBD1
v_gene: TRBV6-5
j_gene: TRBJ2-7
CDR3nt: TGTGCCAGCAGTAACAGGGGTCAATCCGAGCAGTACTTC
CDR3aa: CASSNRGQSEQYF

abundance: NA
d_gene: NA
v_gene: TRBV27
j_gene: TRBJ1-5
CDR3nt: TGTGCCAGCAGTTTATCCAGGGATGATTTGCAGCCCCAGCATTTT
CDR3aa: CASSLSRDDLQPQHF

abundance: once
d_gene: NA
v_gene: TRBV4-1
j_gene: TRBJ1-5
CDR3nt: TGCGCCAGCAGCCGGGTATGGCAGGACAATCAGCCCCAGCATTTT
CDR3aa: CASSRVWQDNQPQHF

abundance: once
d_gene: NA
v_gene: TRBV19
j_gene: TRBJ2-7
CDR3nt: TGTGCCAGTAGTATTGGGCTAGCGATGGGGGAGCAGTACTTC
CDR3aa: CASSIGLAMGEQYF

abundance: NA
d_gene: NA
v_gene: TRBV7-9
j_gene: TRBJ2-5
CDR3nt: TGTGCCAGCAGCTCCCCGGGGTTAGAGACCCAGTACTTC
CDR3aa: CASSSPGLETQYF

abundance: NA
d_gene: NA
v_gene: TRBV5-1
j_gene: TRBJ2-1
CDR3nt: TGCGCCAGCAGCGGCGCTAGCGTCTCCTACAATGAGCAGTTCTTC
CDR3aa: CASSGASVSYNEQFF

abundance: NA
d_gene: NA
v_gene: TRBV5-1
j_gene: TRBJ2-7
CDR3nt: TGCGCCAGCAGCGTCGGGGTCGCGGCCTACGAGCAGTACTTC
CDR3aa: CASSVGVAAYEQYF

abundance: NA
d_gene: NA
v_gene: TRBV15
j_gene: TRBJ2-3
CDR3nt: TGTGCCACCAGCACCGCCCGTGAAGCCACAGATACGCAGTATTTT
CDR3aa: CATSTAREATDTQYF

abundance: NA
d_gene: NA
v_gene: TRBV11-3
j_gene: TRBJ2-3
CDR3nt: TGTGCCAGCAGCTGGAGGGACAGTAGCACAGATACGCAGTATTTT
CDR3aa: CASSWRDSSTDTQYF

abundance: NA
d_gene: NA
v_gene: TRBV9
j_gene: TRBJ2-5
CDR3nt: TGTGCCAGCAGCTCGGATCACAGGCCCCAAGAGACCCAGTACTTC
CDR3aa: CASSSDHRPQETQYF

abundance: NA
d_gene: TRBD2
v_gene: TRBV29-1
j_gene: TRBJ2-3
CDR3nt: TGCAGCGTACGGGGGGGGAGGGCAGATACGCAGTATTTT
CDR3aa: CSVRGGRADTQYF

abundance: NA
d_gene: NA
v_gene: TRBV6-5
j_gene: TRBJ1-1
CDR3nt: TGTGCCAGCAGAAACGGACACTCGAACACTGAAGCTTTCTTT
CDR3aa: CASRNGHSNTEAFF

abundance: NA
d_gene: TRBD2
v_gene: TRBV9
j_gene: TRBJ2-7
CDR3nt: TGTGCCAGCAGCGTCTTCTTTGGACTAGCCTACGAGCAGTACTTC
CDR3aa: CASSVFFGLAYEQYF

abundance: NA
d_gene: TRBD1
v_gene: TRBV15
j_gene: TRBJ2-2
CDR3nt: TGTGCCACCAGCCGGAGGGGGACAGGACCGAACACCGGGGAGCTGTTTTTT
CDR3aa: CATSRRGTGPNTGELFF

abundance: NA
d_gene: NA
v_gene: TRBV28
j_gene: TRBJ2-5
CDR3nt: TGTGCCAGCAGTTTCAGAGAGACCCAGTACTTC
CDR3aa: CASSFRETQYF

abundance: NA
d_gene: NA
v_gene: TRBV28
j_gene: TRBJ1-1
CDR3nt: TGTGCCAGCATTGTCAGGAACACTGAAGCTTTCTTT
CDR3aa: CASIVRNTEAFF

abundance: NA
d_gene: NA
v_gene: TRBV4-1
j_gene: TRBJ2-5
CDR3nt: TGCGCCAGCAGCCAAGATGGGAGAGAAGAGACCCAGTACTTC
CDR3aa: CASSQDGREETQYF

abundance: NA
d_gene: NA
v_gene: TRBV28
j_gene: TRBJ1-5
CDR3nt: TGTGCCAGCAGGAATGATAACAATCAGCCCCAGCATTTT
CDR3aa: CASRNDNNQPQHF

abundance: NA
d_gene: NA
v_gene: TRBV5-4
j_gene: TRBJ1-3
CDR3nt: TGTGCCAGCAGCGTTACGGGACATACTCGAAACACCATATATTTT
CDR3aa: CASSVTGHTRNTIYF

abundance: NA
d_gene: NA
v_gene: TRBV11-2
j_gene: TRBJ1-2
CDR3nt: TGTGCCAGCAGCCCACAGGAGAACTATGGCTACACCTTC
CDR3aa: CASSPQENYGYTF

abundance: NA
d_gene: TRBD1
v_gene: TRBV23-1
j_gene: TRBJ1-5
CDR3nt: TGCGCCAGCAGTCAACACGAGCCGGGACAGGGGGATCAGCCCCAGCATTTT
CDR3aa: CASSQHEPGQGDQPQHF

abundance: once
d_gene: NA
v_gene: TRBV28
j_gene: TRBJ1-5
CDR3nt: TGTGCCAGCAGTACCCCGGGACAAGGAAACCGTCAGCCCCAGCATTTT
CDR3aa: CASSTPGQGNRQPQHF

abundance: NA
d_gene: TRBD1
v_gene: TRBV10-3
j_gene: TRBJ2-7
CDR3nt: TGTGCCATCAGTGAGGCCGGGACAGGGAACGACGAGCAGTACTTC
CDR3aa: CAISEAGTGNDEQYF

abundance: NA
d_gene: NA
v_gene: TRBV6-5
j_gene: TRBJ1-1
CDR3nt: TGTGCCAGCAGCGGCGGATACACTGAAGCTTTCTTT
CDR3aa: CASSGGYTEAFF